The entry below describes one T cell receptor beta chain. It lacks a known antigen. No base-level quality is on record; no much larger clone is a single base apart. These data originate in a study of blood T cell repertoires in COVID-19 (dated by TCRdb to the early 2020s). With respect to the entire study: Samples from collaborators originated in the United States, Italy and Spain and spanned both the acute and convalescent phases of COVID-19. Deeply sampled blood TCRbeta repertoires from subjects exposed to, actively infected with, or recovered from COVID-19 were included in the dataset. Nearly every sample came with metadata listing a de-identified subject ID, COVID-19 status, age in years and sex. Where available, HLA class I and class II types were taken from metadata supplied by the sample provider and were not determined by assay-based typing. The prospective study material was composed of cDNA or gDNA derived from T cells, B-cell-depleted T cells, or PBMCs. Samples were obtained from the ongoing ImmuneRACE study (first 160 participants) and from about 1,300 subjects provided by 6 global collaborators. The repertoires were made available in a free public database intended to serve as a resource for research on the immune response to SARS-CoV-2. The research as a whole found: How much clinical and demographic metadata was included differed by source and by participant, and the metadata was provided uncurated.

TCRbeta CDR3 regions were amplified from genomic DNA using the immunoSEQ Assay, a bias-controlled multiplex PCR. Turning to the authors' computational methods: The number of nucleated cells in each sample was estimated by amplification of reference gene primers within the assay. To quantify the absolute abundance of each unique TCRbeta CDR3 rearrangement, sequence reads were collapsed and filtered. Productive Simpson clonality was computed per sample as the square root of Simpson's diversity index over productive rearrangements. Held by TCRdb, this immuneACCESS table contains in-frame sequences only and omits some clones. Under half of the omission traces to an unresolved V gene where checked; the cause of the rest is unknown. D and trimming come from the DNA, and the V and J calls and clone size come from that table. The sample records over 250,000 clones, 88% of which are singletons. The top ten clonotypes cover around 3% of the sample.

The CDR3 starts with the cysteine, ends with the phenylalanine, and has 12 residues. The retained sequence is limited to the CDR3, 36 bases, with the frame set at the first base. Per the germline V gene, MDHEN is the CDR1 and SYDVKM is the CDR2. Relative to germline, V is 9 bases shorter and J is 6 bases shorter, with 14 bases between their ends. In the prospective study, participants were 18 to 89 years old, resided in about two dozen geographic areas of the United States, and were enrolled through a virtual design. To assign participants to cohorts, the prospective study relied on clinical history that participants themselves reported in a screening survey and a study questionnaire. Recovered participants in ImmuneRACE Cohort 3 were defined as having two consecutive negative NP/OP PCR tests, clearance from a healthcare professional, or resolution of symptoms. Each participant in the prospective study had whole blood, serum and a nasopharyngeal or oropharyngeal swab collected by mobile phlebotomists. Prospective study participants could optionally give additional blood draws and questionnaires over a roughly 2-month period. Prospective study blood samples were shipped either frozen or at room temperature before DNA extraction.

Material: PBMCs or T cells enriched from blood (not recorded which). The clonotype originates from a woman in her fifties or sixties who had recovered from COVID-19. This chain joins TRBV28 to TRBJ1-1, with TRBD1 as a weak D call on 5 bases. The DNA is TGTGCCAGTAACGGGGGTTGGGCTGAAGCTTTCTTT. Translated, it reads CASNGGWAEAFF.